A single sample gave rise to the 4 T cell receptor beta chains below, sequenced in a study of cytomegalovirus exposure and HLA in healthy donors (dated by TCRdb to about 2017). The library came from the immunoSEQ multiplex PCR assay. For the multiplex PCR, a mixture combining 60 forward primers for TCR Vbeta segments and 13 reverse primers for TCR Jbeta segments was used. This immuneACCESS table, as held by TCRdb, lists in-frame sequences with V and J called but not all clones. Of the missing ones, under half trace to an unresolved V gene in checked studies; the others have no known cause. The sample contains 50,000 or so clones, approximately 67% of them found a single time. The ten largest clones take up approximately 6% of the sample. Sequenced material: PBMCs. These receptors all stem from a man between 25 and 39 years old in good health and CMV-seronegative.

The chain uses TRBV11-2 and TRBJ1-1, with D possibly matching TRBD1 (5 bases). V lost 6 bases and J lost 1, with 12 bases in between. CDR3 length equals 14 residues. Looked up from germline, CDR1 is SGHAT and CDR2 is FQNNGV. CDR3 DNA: TGTGCCAGCAGGCAGACAGTGAAGAACACTGAAGCTTTCTTT. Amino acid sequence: CASRQTVKNTEAFF.

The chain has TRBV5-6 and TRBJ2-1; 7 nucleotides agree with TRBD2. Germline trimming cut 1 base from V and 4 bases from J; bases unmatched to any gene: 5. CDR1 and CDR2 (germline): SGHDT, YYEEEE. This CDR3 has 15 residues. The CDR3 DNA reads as TGTGCCAGCAGCTTGTTTAGCGGGTTATACAATGAGCAGTTCTTC. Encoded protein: CASSLFSGLYNEQFF.

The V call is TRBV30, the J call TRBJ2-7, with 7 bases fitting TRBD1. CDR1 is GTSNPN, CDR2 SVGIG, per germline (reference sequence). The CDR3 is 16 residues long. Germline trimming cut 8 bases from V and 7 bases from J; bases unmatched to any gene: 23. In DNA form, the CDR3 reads TGTGCCGGAAAGAGGGCCCCGGGACAGAATCTTGGGGAGCAGTACTTC. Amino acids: CAGKRAPGQNLGEQYF. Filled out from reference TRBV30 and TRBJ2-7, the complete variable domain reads SQTIHQWPATLVQPVGSPLSLECTVEGTSNPNLYWYRQAAGRGLQLLFYSVGIGQISSEVPQNLSASRPQDRQFILSSKKLLLSDSGFYLCAGKRAPGQNLGEQYFGPGTRLTVT.

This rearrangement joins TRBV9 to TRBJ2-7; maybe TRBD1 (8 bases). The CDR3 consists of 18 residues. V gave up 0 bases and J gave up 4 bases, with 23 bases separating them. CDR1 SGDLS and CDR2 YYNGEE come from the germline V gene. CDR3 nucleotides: TGTGCCAGCAGCGTAGGCCAGGGGGCCTCGGGGGGTATATACGAGCAGTACTTC. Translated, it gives CASSVGQGASGGIYEQYF.